Described below is a single T cell receptor beta chain sequence and its context. Its antigen is not yet known. The sample holds no much larger clone one base away, and base qualities are not on file. These data originate in a study of CD39 and CD103 CD8 tumor-infiltrating T cells listed by TCRdb under 2018. For the wider study: The repertoire comparisons shown came from four patients: one with an HPV-positive HNSCC, one with an HPV-negative HNSCC, one with ovarian cancer and one with melanoma. Deep sequencing of TCRbeta CDR3 was used to compare the repertoires of CD8 TIL subsets, defined by CD103 and CD39, with those of peripheral memory CD8 T cells.

Genomic DNA was extracted with the DNeasy Blood and Tissue Kit from approximately 10,000 to 100,000 sorted cells per subset. The immunoSEQ service sequenced and mapped the TCRbeta V-J or V-D-J regions, with each sample reaching coverage above 8x. Under the source paper's analysis protocol: The analysis included only productive rearrangements exported from the immunoSEQ Analyzer platform, and clonality was assessed using the 500 most abundant clones. To quantify how much repertoires overlapped between populations, both the Morisita-Horn similarity index and the Jaccard index were used. Morisita-Horn similarity between CD8 T-cell subset TCR repertoires was measured in about 6 cancer patients. TCRdb stores this immuneACCESS table with in-frame sequences only. Part of the clones is absent; in the studies checked, under half of the shortfall reflects unresolved V genes, and no reason is known for the rest. Clone size and the V and J calls come from that table; the DNA yielded D and trimming. Here the sample has around 15,000 clones; 90% to 95% occur a single time. 4.3% of the sample lies in the top ten.

Patients were not receiving therapy at sample collection, though earlier treatments ranged from chemotherapy, radiotherapy, surgery and immunotherapy to none. After thawing, cells went through T lymphocyte enrichment using a negative-selection kit, with EpCAM beads added for tumor-infiltrating lymphocytes. Memory CD8 T cells were sorted using a CD8+CD4-CD45RA- gate, without regard to whether the cells expressed CCR7. Before analysis, peripheral blood mononuclear cells were separated on a Ficoll-Paque PLUS gradient and then cryopreserved. Populations were sorted to approximately 99% purity on a FACSAria II, and cell pellets were frozen for TCR sequencing without culture. The CDR3 holds 15 amino acids from the cysteine to the phenylalanine. The kept DNA is CDR3 alone, 45 bases in frame from the first base. V loses 2 bases of germline sequence and J loses 2 bases, and the interval between the two ends is 12 bases. The germline V gene sets CDR1 to MNHEY and CDR2 to SVGAGI.

Study-wide conclusions, independent of this receptor: DP CD8 TILs appeared more oligoclonal than DN and SP CD8 TILs and blood memory CD8 T cells, with top 30 clonotypes covering about 50-90%. DP TIL clonotypes were rarely detected in blood or uninvolved lymph node, whereas DN TIL clonotypes were found to largely overlap with peripheral memory CD8 repertoires.

Sequenced input: CD8+ T cells sorted from blood. In the paper's terms, the cell subset or site label means: total memory CD8 T cells (CD45RA-CCR7+/-) from blood or uninvolved lymph node. The TCR was taken from a human donor with head and neck squamous cell carcinoma. The sequence joins TRBV6-5 to TRBJ1-1, with the D gene uncertain. The base sequence is TGTGCCAGCAGTTACGAGATCCCCCCCAACACTGAAGCTTTCTTT. Its translation reads: CASSYEIPPNTEAFF.